The entry below gives a single TCR beta chain sequence along with its context. Antigen unknown. These data are taken from a study of cytomegalovirus exposure and HLA in healthy donors. Background on the study: A data release that came early held roughly 85 million unique TCRs from HLA-typed donors. Clustering assigned about 76% of the 350 to 400 genotyped donors to the Caucasian-associated ancestry cluster.

PCR involved 60 Vbeta and 13 Jbeta primers. Profiling relied on immunoSEQ multiplex PCR, and the TCRdb table lists in-frame clones only, not all of them. The data hold 70,000 or so clones, with about 70% observed a single time. Per germline, CDR1 MNHNS and CDR2 SASEGT. The CDR3 contains 15 residues. V was clipped by 1 base and J by 5 bases; unmatched bases: 6. General study results and limits: The majority of TCR sequences were rare, yet some public TCRs appeared in many donors.

This TCR was recovered from a woman aged 25-40 years in good health and CMV-seronegative. The chain joins TRBV6-1 to TRBJ2-3, with 7 nucleotides matching TRBD1. The sample comprised PBMCs. CDR3: CASSEGSGQLDTQYF. The CDR3 DNA reads TGTGCCAGCAGTGAAGGATCGGGACAGTTAGATACGCAGTATTTT.